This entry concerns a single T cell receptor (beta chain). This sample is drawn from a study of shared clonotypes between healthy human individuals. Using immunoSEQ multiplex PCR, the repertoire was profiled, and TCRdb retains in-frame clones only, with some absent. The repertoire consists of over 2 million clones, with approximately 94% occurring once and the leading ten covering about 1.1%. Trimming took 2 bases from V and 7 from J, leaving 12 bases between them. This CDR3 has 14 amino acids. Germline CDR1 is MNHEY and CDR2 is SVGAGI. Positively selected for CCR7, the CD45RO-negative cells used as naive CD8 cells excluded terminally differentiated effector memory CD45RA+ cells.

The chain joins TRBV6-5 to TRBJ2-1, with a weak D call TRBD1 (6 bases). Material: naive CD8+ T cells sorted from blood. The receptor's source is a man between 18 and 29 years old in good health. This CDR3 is CASSYTQGPNEQFF. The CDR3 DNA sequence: TGTGCCAGCAGTTACACGCAGGGGCCGAATGAGCAGTTCTTC.